What follows is one TCR beta chain and its context. This clonotype was recorded a few times. Its antigen has not been determined. No quality values exist for individual bases; no much larger clone is one base distant. The sample originates from a study of regulatory T cells in long-lasting Graves disease (dated by TCRdb to the early 2020s). For the wider study: Patients with newly diagnosed Graves' disease had been on antithyroid drugs for under 3 months. The study took place in China and was registered as a clinical trial. Persistent Graves' disease patients were compared with newly diagnosed Graves' disease patients by peripheral blood TCR sequencing and RNA sequencing. A total of some 35 samples underwent TCR sequencing: 13 from persistent and roughly 20 from newly diagnosed Graves' disease patients.

Points the paper makes about the study in general: The study examined only peripheral blood because the primary lesion, thyroid tissue, could not be accessed. Compared with newly diagnosed patients, persistent Graves' disease patients had lower TCR Shannon entropy and fewer highly expanded clones, which suggests clonal expansion. Sequencing and analysis were limited to the TCR beta chain. More public clonotypes were shared among persistent patients (around 3,000) than among newly diagnosed patients (approximately 1,000). The authors acknowledged the small sample size as a limitation that may reduce accuracy.

The time point label, as the study defines it: newly diagnosed GD, antithyroid drugs for less than 3 months. RNA was extracted from PBMCs in TRIzol for both TCR sequencing and RNA sequencing. The diagnosis of Graves' disease was made according to American Thyroid Association guidelines. The patients came from an endocrinology department in Xi'an, China. Each patient gave about 8.1 milliliters of peripheral blood, collected in an EDTA anticoagulant tube. Ficoll Paque Plus density gradient separation was used to isolate PBMCs, and no further T cell sorting was done. An Agilent 2100 Bioanalyzer and agarose gel were used to check RNA quality, while a NanoDrop 2000 measured RNA concentration. Libraries were built with multiplex PCR. TCRdb lists the instrument as Illumina HiSeq 4000. To build TCR beta libraries, CDR3 regions were amplified by Arm-PCR using iRepertoire HTBI primers. Before sequencing, the PCR products went through gel purification. Regarding the original processing steps: Gene usage analysis of CDR3 amino acid clonotypes used the approximately 62 TRBV and about 15 TRBJ segments found across samples. COPE and FqMerger were used to merge the filtered high-quality paired reads into contigs. Contigs were aligned with BLAST to IMGT TRBV, TRBD and TRBJ reference genes, and CDR3 was defined per IMGT. Clonotypes above 0.1% frequency were classified as highly expanded clones. Repertoire diversity was measured by Shannon entropy, and V-J evenness by the Gini coefficient. Clonotypes shared by more than one individual were considered public. Starting from the raw public reads, TCRdb applied fastp trimming at Q25, assembled clones with MiXCR and retained in-frame beta chains. Every entry covers one CDR3 protein and lists the most common genes and DNA from its rows. TCRdb, not the original authors, processed these V and J calls. Here the sample has some 330,000 distinct CDR3 sequences; roughly 10% occur a single time. The leading ten clones occupy approximately 17% of the sample.

These data were likewise used in another study, on T cells in Graves' hyperthyroidism and ophthalmopathy. Taken from the second paper: Stable Graves' hyperthyroidism was defined as no progression to ophthalmopathy during 18 months of follow-up. Hyperthyroidism patients were aged 18 to 65 years and newly diagnosed, with disease duration of less than 2 months. Patients with uncontrolled infections, other autoimmune diseases, pregnancy or lactation were excluded. Diagnoses were established on the basis of clinical symptoms, serum thyroxine and TRAb, thyroid ultrasound, and orbital computed tomography. The TCR CDR3 was subjected to a first round of RT-PCR using the HTBI primer set and the Qiagen OneStep RT-PCR kit. Most expanded thyroid clonotypes (frequency above 0.001) were also found in blood, which suggests that blood repertoires may mirror thyroid immune responses. A model built on a 13 V-J signature distinguished ophthalmopathy from stable hyperthyroidism, reaching about 89% sensitivity and about 81% specificity in cross-validation and 80%/75% in testing. In validation, progression to ophthalmopathy was predicted by the model with around 70% sensitivity and 72.22% specificity, a median of approximately 6.5 months before onset. To identify distinguishing TCR V-J signatures, a discovery cohort of 90 to 100 patients was used, comprising approximately 40 with Graves' ophthalmopathy and approximately 58 with stable Graves' hyperthyroidism. Prospective prediction of ophthalmopathy was tested in an independent validation cohort consisting of 18 to 20 hyperthyroidism patients and around 17 patients who later progressed to ophthalmopathy. The 95 to 100 discovery patients were randomly split 7:3 into training and test sets. In roughly six Graves' hyperthyroidism patients, the study also compared T-cell repertoires from thyroid tissue with T-cell repertoires from blood. After sampling, hyperthyroidism patients received methimazole starting at 30 mg daily, and ophthalmopathy patients received high-dose intravenous methylprednisolone. Libraries were constructed in a second round of multiplex PCR, after which size selection and purification were performed. Paired-end sequencing of the libraries was performed with 100 bp reads on an Illumina HiSeq2000. Raw data were processed with SOAPnuke, discarding reads with adapters, uncalled bases, mean Phred below 15, or no exact constant-primer or identifier match. High-quality paired reads were merged with COPE v1.2.5, and unique nucleotide sequences were defined as clonotypes. MiTCR v1.1 was used to align clonotypes to the IMGT TRBV, TRBD and TRBJ reference segments. Analysis was restricted to V-J combinations with a frequency above 0.0001, which covered roughly 99% of repertoires. The TCS score was defined as F50 (clonal expansion) divided by E x V (chaos), with BLOSUM62-based TCRdist calculated between CDR3 peptides within each V-J. Welch's t-statistics and random forest reduced fewer than 600 V-J features to about 12, which were used in a naive Bayes classifier (R e1071). No statistical method was used to set the sample size in advance, and investigators knew the group allocation. The paper reports TCR Vbeta CDR3 sequencing of fewer than 150 peripheral blood samples: 40 to 45 ophthalmopathy, roughly 74 hyperthyroidism and around 17 progressor patients.

The material sequenced was peripheral blood mononuclear cells (PBMCs), taken at new diagnosis, from a patient treated with antithyroid drugs. This TCR was sampled from a woman between 18 and 30 years old with Graves disease. Donor details come from another sample of the same person, matched by shared clones.

The bases are TGTGCCAGCAGCCCGGGACGGAATAATTCACCCCTCCACTTT. Its translation is CASSPGRNNSPLHF. The chain is encoded by TRBV2 joined to TRBJ1-6, with TRBD1 perhaps the D gene, on 5 matching bases. CDR3 length: 14 amino acids, cysteine to phenylalanine. The only DNA kept is the CDR3, 42 bases in frame from the first base. Trimming takes 6 bases from V and 5 bases from J, and the germline ends sit 11 bases apart. The germline V gene supplies CDR1 SNHLY and CDR2 FYNNEI.